Listed here is a single TCR beta chain. This specimen belongs to a study of technical replicates of blood from several donors. Germline CDR1 and CDR2: SGHDT and YYEEEE. J gave up 5 bases and V 3 bases, and 4 bases lay outside the gene matches. The CDR3 has 14 residues. Only in-frame clones appear in the TCRdb table, and some are missing; sequencing was by immunoSEQ multiplex PCR. The table shows approximately 81,000 clones, with 90% to 97% occurring only once. Sequencing used T cells isolated from PBMCs. The clonotype was recovered from a human donor in good health. This chain uses TRBV5-6 with TRBJ1-1; 10 nucleotides line up with TRBD1. The CDR3 protein is CASSWTGGMTEAFF. CDR3 coding DNA: TGTGCCAGCAGCTGGACAGGGGGTATGACTGAAGCTTTCTTT.